One sample yielded the 30 T cell receptor beta chains listed below, sequenced in a study of T cells after yellow fever vaccination (dated by TCRdb to about 2019). The method was 5' RACE. Sequencing took place on an Illumina NovaSeq 6000. The public reads were reanalyzed by TCRdb: fastp trimming at Q25, MiXCR alignment, in-frame beta chains only. Each record represents a unique CDR3 protein, reported with the most common genes and DNA among its rows. For this sample there are some 120,000 distinct CDR3 sequences; 12% to 15% appear just once. 40% to 45% of the sample comes from the top ten. This sample's treatment or condition label indicates: live attenuated yellow fever vaccine strain. Sequences were derived from CD8+ T cells sorted from PBMCs, sampled 5 days after the yellow fever booster vaccination. These TCRs come from a man in his late teens or twenties who received the YFV17D yellow fever vaccine.

This clonotype occurred a few times. The chain carries TRBV6-5 and TRBJ1-1; D gene uncertain. V was clipped by 4 bases and J by 4 bases, with 13 bases between them. Germline CDR1 MNHEY, CDR2 SVGAGI. This CDR3 has 14 amino acids. CDR3 residues: CASSFHERGTEAFF. In nucleotides, the CDR3 is TGTGCCAGCAGTTTCCATGAGCGGGGCACTGAAGCTTTCTTT.

This clonotype appeared many times. V and J are TRBV4-1 and TRBJ2-5; D is possibly TRBD1 (6 bases). Trimming removed 5 bases from V and 5 bases from J, with 18 bases in between. Germline CDR1 and CDR2: MGHRA and YSYEKL. The CDR3 is 15 residues long. For the CDR3, the DNA is TGCGCCAGCAGCTTCCACCCGGACAGATGGGAGACCCAGTACTTC. Translation gives CASSFHPDRWETQYF.

The rearrangement links TRBV12-3 or TRBV12-4 to TRBJ1-5; D remains ambiguous. The CDR3 runs to 15 residues. V was shortened by 4 bases and J by 1 base, with 11 bases between the two germline ends. The CDR3 nucleotides read TGTGCCAGCAGTTCCCGTACGGAGAGCAATCAGCCCCAGCATTTT. Amino acids: CASSSRTESNQPQHF.

This chain connects TRBV18 to TRBJ1-4, with D possibly matching TRBD1 (6 bases). This CDR3 has 16 residues. In germline, CDR1 is KGHSH, CDR2 LQKENI. Trimming shortened V by 4 bases and J by 0 bases, and 12 bases separated the two germline ends. CDR3 protein: CASSHGTYATNEKLFF. The CDR3 DNA is TGTGCCAGCTCACACGGGACATACGCAACTAATGAAAAACTGTTTTTT. Combining the CDR3 with reference TRBV18 and TRBJ1-4 gives the whole variable domain NAGVMQNPRHLVRRRGQEARLRCSPMKGHSHVYWYRQLPEEGLKFMVYLQKENIIDESGMPKERFSAEFPKEGPSILRIQQVVRGDSAAYFCASSHGTYATNEKLFFGSGTQLSVL.

This clonotype was counted only a few times. The rearrangement joins TRBV7-9 to TRBJ1-6; 10 nucleotides match TRBD1. Losses at the gene ends were 1 base for V and 9 bases for J; bases not matched to a gene: 3. Germline CDR1 and CDR2: SEHNR and FQNEAQ (reference sequence). There are 15 residues in the CDR3. CDR3: CASSLGGTGASPLHF. The CDR3 DNA sequence: TGTGCCAGCAGCTTAGGGGGGACAGGGGCTTCACCCCTCCACTTT.

This clonotype has a single count. This chain uses TRBV15 with TRBJ2-6; D is uncertain. The V gene lost 3 bases and the J gene lost 0 bases, with 3 bases spanning the gap. Per germline, CDR1 LNHNV and CDR2 YYDKDF (reference sequence). This CDR3 spans 14 amino acids. The CDR3 sequence: CATSRVSGANVLTF. The CDR3 coding sequence is TGTGCCACCAGCAGGGTCTCTGGGGCCAACGTCCTGACTTTC.

This clonotype has only a few counts. The V and J genes are TRBV4-1 and TRBJ1-1; tentative D call: TRBD1 (5 bases). CDR1 and CDR2 from the germline V gene are MGHRA and YSYEKL. This CDR3 contains 17 residues. Trimming took off 0 bases at V and 2 bases at J, with 16 bases between the two ends. DNA for the CDR3: TGCGCCAGCAGCCAAGATTTCCCCAGCAGGGTAAACACTGAAGCTTTCTTT. Its protein product is CASSQDFPSRVNTEAFF.

As concerns this clonotype: Germline is not matched at one junction end, which may reflect a read error. The chain carries TRBV7-9 and TRBJ2-7, with a possible D match to TRBD1 (5 bases). The CDR3 contains 15 residues. Germline CDR1 reads SEHNR; CDR2 reads FQNEAQ (reference sequence). The CDR3 coding sequence is TGTGCCAGCAGCAAACCAGGGTTTCGCTCCTCCGAGCAGTACTTC. Translated, it gives CASSKPGFRSSEQYF.

This clonotype was seen only a few times. The CDR3 sequence is CASSPSGTGELFF. CDR3 in DNA: TGTGCCAGCAGCCCCTCGGGGACCGGGGAGCTGTTTTTT. This chain connects TRBV9 to TRBJ2-2, with D possibly TRBD2 on 5 matching bases. The CDR3 covers 13 residues. V was trimmed by 4 bases and J by 5 bases, leaving 9 bases between them. Germline CDR1 and CDR2: SGDLS and YYNGEE.

The gene calls are TRBV4-1 and TRBJ2-7, with 11 bases aligning to TRBD1. Germline CDR1 is MGHRA and CDR2 is YSYEKL. CDR3 length: 15 residues. J lost 3 bases, V lost 3 bases, and 4 bases had no gene match. CDR3 sequence: CASSHRDRGGYEQYF. The CDR3 DNA follows: TGCGCCAGCAGCCATAGGGACAGGGGGGGCTACGAGCAGTACTTC.

The rearrangement joins TRBV12-3 or TRBV12-4 to TRBJ2-1; 7 bases are a match to TRBD2. J lost 1 base, V lost 8 bases, and 14 bases had no gene match. The CDR3 contains 17 residues. The CDR3 spells CASSSGSGPSSYNEQFF. The CDR3 nucleotides are TGTGCCAGCTCATCCGGTAGCGGGCCGTCATCCTACAATGAGCAGTTCTTC.

A few counts support this clonotype. CDR3 coding DNA: TGTGCCAGCAGCTTAGCGGGGTGGGGGACAGGGGGCTCCTACGAGCAGTACTTC. It translates to CASSLAGWGTGGSYEQYF. The chain has TRBV7-2 and TRBJ2-7, with TRBD1 identical over 11 bases. From germline, CDR1 is SGHTA and CDR2 FQGNSA. This CDR3 is 18 amino acids long. V shed 0 bases and J 0 bases; nucleotides not matched to a gene: 7.

The chain links TRBV7-3 to TRBJ2-1, with 9 bases identical to TRBD1. Germline assignment: CDR1 SGHTA and CDR2 FQGTGA. The J segment lost 5 bases and the V segment lost 5 bases, leaving 10 bases of the junction unmatched. The CDR3 has 16 amino acids. The CDR3 DNA reads as TGTGCCAGCAGCGTTGACAGGGGGAGACCCAACAATGAGCAGTTCTTC. This sequence encodes CASSVDRGRPNNEQFF.

The chain has TRBV6-5 and TRBJ2-3; D unresolved. V was trimmed by 0 bases and J by 4 bases, leaving 11 bases between them. The CDR3 contains 15 residues. In germline, CDR1 is MNHEY, CDR2 SVGAGI. The CDR3 DNA sequence: TGTGCCAGCAGTTACTCGAGTTGGGCGTCAGATACGCAGTATTTT. This gives the protein CASSYSSWASDTQYF.

The chain is built from TRBV5-6 and TRBJ1-5; D might be TRBD1 (6 bases). The CDR3 spans 14 residues. The V end lost 5 bases, the J end lost 4 bases, and 13 bases lay between the germline ends. Germline CDR1 and CDR2: SGHDT and YYEEEE. This CDR3 is CASSKTGLNQPQHF. DNA for the CDR3: TGTGCCAGCAGTAAGACAGGCCTAAATCAGCCCCAGCATTTT.

The table lists this clonotype with a few counts. This chain joins TRBV7-9 and TRBJ1-1; D is possibly TRBD1 (5 bases). Between the trimmed V and J ends, which lost 2 bases and 6 bases, there was a span of 7 bases. This CDR3 is 12 amino acids long. Germline CDR1 and CDR2: SEHNR and FQNEAQ (reference sequence). The CDR3 region is CASSLTGAEAFF. The CDR3 DNA sequence: TGTGCCAGCAGCTTAACAGGTGCTGAAGCTTTCTTT. The full variable domain, rest sourced from reference TRBV7-9 and TRBJ1-1, is DTGVSQNPRHKITKRGQNVTFRCDPISEHNRLYWYRQTLGQGPEFLTYFQNEAQLEKSRLLSDRFSAERPKGSFSTLEIQRTEQGDSAMYLCASSLTGAEAFFGQGTRLTVV.

This clonotype showed up just a few times. The J gene is TRBJ1-2, the V gene TRBV6-5, with D tentatively TRBD1 (5 bases). Germline V lookup: CDR1 MNHEY, CDR2 SVGAGI. Trimming removed 8 bases at V and 2 bases at J, with 15 bases between. The CDR3 consists of 14 residues. DNA for the CDR3: TGTGCCAGCTCCACTGTGGGGGGGAACTATGGCTACACCTTC. This encodes CASSTVGGNYGYTF.

This clonotype was detected a few times. The rearrangement joins TRBV30 to TRBJ2-5; the D is unclear. The CDR3 covers 13 residues. The V gene's germline CDR1 is GTSNPN and CDR2 SVGIG (reference sequence). V was shortened by 5 bases and J by 1 base, with 11 bases between the two germline ends. The CDR3 region has the DNA TGTGCCTGGTGTGGTGCCCTCCAAGAGACCCAGTACTTC. Translating gives CAWCGALQETQYF. The whole variable domain, remainder taken from reference TRBV30 and TRBJ2-5, is SQTIHQWPATLVQPVGSPLSLECTVEGTSNPNLYWYRQAAGRGLQLLFYSVGIGQISSEVPQNLSASRPQDRQFILSSKKLLLSDSGFYLCAWCGALQETQYFGPGTRLLVL.

This rearrangement joins TRBV5-6 to TRBJ2-2; 10 nucleotides match TRBD2. V trimming: 0 bases; J trimming: 4 bases; junction bases outside the gene matches: 6. The CDR3 length is 17 residues. Germline CDR1 reads SGHDT; CDR2 reads YYEEEE. As DNA, the CDR3 is TGTGCCAGCAGCTTGGGGACTAGCGGCTCCACCACCGGGGAGCTGTTTTTT. Translating it yields CASSLGTSGSTTGELFF.

This clonotype appeared a few times. For the CDR3, the DNA is TGTGCCAGCAGCTTCCGGGACAGGGGGACCGGGGAGCTGTTTTTT. This gives the protein CASSFRDRGTGELFF. V and J are TRBV9 and TRBJ2-2; the match to TRBD1 covers 11 bases. Germline CDR1 reads SGDLS; CDR2 reads YYNGEE. After removal of 4 bases from V and 5 bases from J, the junction contained 4 bases not matched to a gene. CDR3 length: 15 amino acids.

In its sample, this clonotype was seen a few times. This chain uses TRBV20-1 with TRBJ1-1; D is uncertain. V was clipped by 3 bases and J by 4 bases, with 6 bases between them. This CDR3 has 11 residues. CDR1 and CDR2 from the germline V gene are DFQATT and SNEGSKA (reference sequence). The CDR3 here is CSASRITEAFF. The CDR3 bases are TGCAGTGCTAGTAGGATCACTGAAGCTTTCTTT.

A few counts support this clonotype. The chain combines TRBV6-2 or TRBV6-3 with TRBJ2-7; D not certain. This CDR3 comprises 18 residues. Germline-derived CDR1 and CDR2 are MNHEY and SVGEGT. V was pared by 0 bases and J by 4 bases, with 22 bases between. This chain's CDR3 is CASSYSSQDVPQKYEQYV. The CDR3, as DNA: TGTGCCAGCAGTTACTCGAGTCAAGACGTACCGCAGAAATACGAGCAGTACGTC.

This chain connects TRBV4-3 to TRBJ2-1; TRBD2 is a possible D gene (5 bases). CDR1 and CDR2 (germline): LGHNA, YSLEER. The ends were cut back, 0 bases at V and 5 bases at J, with 8 bases in the middle. This CDR3 contains 14 residues. CDR3 loop: CASSQDSADNEQFF. In DNA form, the CDR3 reads TGCGCCAGCAGCCAAGATAGCGCAGACAATGAGCAGTTCTTC.

The chain joins TRBV6-4 to TRBJ1-2; D not certain. CDR3 length: 14 amino acids. The V gene lost 1 base and the J gene lost 4 bases, with 10 bases spanning the gap. From germline, CDR1 is MRHNA and CDR2 SNTAGT. CDR3 bases: TGTGCCAGCAGTGACTATGGCCCACTCTATGGCTACACCTTC. Translating it yields CASSDYGPLYGYTF.

The chain recombines TRBV21-1 with TRBJ2-5. TRBV21-1 is a pseudogene. The CDR3 totals 14 residues. The CDR3 DNA reads TGTGCCAGCAGCGAAGACAGCCCCCAAGAGACCCAGTACTTC. This encodes CASSEDSPQETQYF.

This clonotype showed up just a few times. This chain links TRBV19 with TRBJ1-6; D remains ambiguous. The length of the CDR3 is 13 residues. Germline V CDR1 and CDR2: LNHDA, SQIVND (reference sequence). V dropped 5 bases and J dropped 12 bases, with 14 bases sitting between them. CDR3 sequence (DNA): TGTGCCAGTAGTTTAACGGCAATTCGACCCCTCCACTTT. It translates to CASSLTAIRPLHF.

The rearrangement joins TRBV12-3 or TRBV12-4 to TRBJ2-7, with D perhaps TRBD1 (5 bases). This CDR3 region has 14 residues. The ends were cut back, 1 base at V and 5 bases at J, with 12 bases in the middle. The CDR3 DNA sequence: TGTGCCAGCAGTTTAGGAGGTTGGGGCAACGAGCAGTACTTC. It codes for CASSLGGWGNEQYF.

There are a few counts of this clonotype. The V and J genes are TRBV12-3 or TRBV12-4 and TRBJ2-7; D is possibly TRBD1 (6 bases). Trimming took 7 bases from V and 4 from J, leaving 17 bases between them. The length of the CDR3 is 14 residues. The CDR3 here is CASTLRQGRYEQYF. As DNA, the CDR3 is TGTGCCAGCACCCTCAGGCAGGGGAGATACGAGCAGTACTTC.

This clonotype has more than one count but fewer than ten. The chain couples TRBV6-1 to TRBJ2-7; a weak D match, TRBD1 (5 bases). V dropped 5 bases and J dropped 1 base, with 9 bases sitting between them. This CDR3 has 13 residues. Germline V gene lookup returns CDR1 MNHNS and CDR2 SASEGT. This CDR3 reads CASSPTGSYEQYV. DNA for the CDR3: TGTGCCAGCAGTCCCACAGGTTCCTACGAGCAGTACGTC.

The V gene is TRBV29-1, the J gene TRBJ1-3; D possibly corresponds to TRBD1 (5 bases). CDR1 and CDR2 from the germline V gene are SQVTM and ANQGSEA. There are 13 residues in the CDR3. CDR3 sequence (DNA): TGCTCGGGTTGGGGGATGGATGGAAACACCATATATTTT. Its protein is CSGWGMDGNTIYF.